The 21 T cell receptor beta chains given below trace back to one sample, sequenced in a study of shared clonotypes between healthy human individuals. TCRdb's table, derived via immunoSEQ multiplex PCR, lists solely in-frame clones and lacks some. The table lists 2.3 million or so clones, over 90% of them singletons. Sequenced: naive CD4+ T cells from PBMCs. Regarding subset: CD45RA+ positively selected. All receptors derive from a man between 18 and 29 years old in good health. Some clones in this sample may be carry-over from other donors' samples.

In its sample, this clone was seen once. The chain is built from TRBV10-3 and TRBJ2-3, with D tentatively TRBD1 (6 bases). The CDR3 totals 15 residues. Germline V gene sequence: CDR1 ENHRY, CDR2 SYGVKD. V shed 6 bases and J shed 4 bases, with 17 bases lying between them. The CDR3 region is CAISGGGRGPDTQYF. The CDR3 DNA reads as TGTGCCATCAGCGGTGGGGGCCGTGGGCCAGATACGCAGTATTTT.

The V call is TRBV30, the J call TRBJ2-1; 9 bases are a match to TRBD2. The CDR3 is made up of 15 amino acids. From germline, CDR1 is GTSNPN and CDR2 SVGIG (reference sequence). J gave up 2 bases and V 7 bases, and 9 bases lay outside the gene matches. In DNA form, the CDR3 reads TGTGCCTTCACCCGGCCTAGCGGGACCTACAATGAGCAGTTCTTC. This encodes CAFTRPSGTYNEQFF.

This clone appeared once. Other DNA sequences in this sample translate to the same CDR3. The chain uses TRBV19 and TRBJ1-1; D gene ambiguous. The CDR3 has 14 residues. V lost 5 bases, J lost 0 bases, and 10 bases lay in between. From germline, CDR1 is LNHDA and CDR2 SQIVND (reference sequence). The CDR3 DNA is TGTGCCAGTAGTCGTGGCCAGATGAACACTGAAGCTTTCTTT. It yields the protein CASSRGQMNTEAFF.

This chain uses TRBV7-8 with TRBJ2-5; 9 nucleotides line up with TRBD1. Trimming cost V 1 base and J 5 bases; bases outside gene matches: 8. From germline, CDR1 is SGHVS and CDR2 FQNEAQ. The CDR3 extends over 16 amino acids. The CDR3 here is CASSLGPTGGRETQYF. CDR3 nucleotide sequence: TGTGCCAGCAGCTTAGGGCCAACAGGGGGCAGGGAGACCCAGTACTTC.

This chain joins TRBV7-9 and TRBJ1-2; 7 positions agree with TRBD1. V lost 2 bases to trimming and J lost 6 bases; unmatched junction nucleotides: 3. The CDR3 is 13 amino acids. Germline V gives CDR1 SEHNR, CDR2 FQNEAQ (reference sequence). The chain's CDR3 is CASSLRQGDGYTF. The CDR3 DNA sequence: TGTGCCAGCAGCTTACGACAGGGAGATGGCTACACCTTC.

The CDR3 loop reads CASSEQGVGANVLTF. The CDR3 bases are TGCGCCAGCAGCGAACAGGGGGTCGGGGCCAACGTCCTGACTTTC. This chain links TRBV5-1 with TRBJ2-6, with 8 positions matching TRBD1. Germline CDR1 SGHRS, CDR2 YFSETQ. This CDR3 contains 15 residues. J was trimmed by 4 bases and V by 4 bases; bases with no gene match: 4.

The chain uses TRBV6-5 and TRBJ2-5; a weak D match, TRBD1 (5 bases). The DNA end lines up better with TRBJ2-7; the J call may be wrong. CDR3 length equals 13 residues. CDR1 is MNHEY, CDR2 SVGAGI, per germline. The CDR3 here is CASPPRDSYEQYF. As DNA, the CDR3 is TGTGCCAGCCCACCCAGGGACTCCTACGAGCAGTACTTC.

Notes on this clone: Other DNA sequences in the sample encode the same CDR3. The V and J genes are TRBV7-8 and TRBJ1-1; TRBD1 might be the D (5 bases). CDR3 length equals 13 residues. Germline-derived CDR1 and CDR2 are SGHVS and FQNEAQ. V was shortened by 6 bases and J by 1 base, with 9 bases between the two germline ends. The CDR3 DNA reads as TGTGCCAGCAGTCGAGACAGGAACACTGAAGCTTTCTTT. It specifies CASSRDRNTEAFF. The complete variable domain, with remaining parts taken from reference TRBV7-8 and TRBJ1-1, reads GAGVSQSPRYKVAKRGQDVALRCDPISGHVSLFWYQQALGQGPEFLTYFQNEAQLDKSGLPSDRFFAERPEGSVSTLKIQRTQQEDSAVYLCASSRDRNTEAFFGQGTRLTVV.

The rearrangement uses TRBV5-1 and TRBJ2-5, with D unclear. V was trimmed by 0 bases and J by 0 bases, leaving 12 bases between them. Germline CDR1 SGHRS, CDR2 YFSETQ. CDR3 length: 16 amino acids. DNA of the CDR3: TGCGCCAGCAGCTTGGGGGGTAGCACCGACCAAGAGACCCAGTACTTC. It encodes CASSLGGSTDQETQYF.

Turning to this clone: Other DNA sequences in the same sample also yield this CDR3. The chain combines TRBV5-1 with TRBJ2-7; D is uncertain. The germline V gene encodes CDR1 SGHRS and CDR2 YFSETQ. The CDR3 extends over 13 amino acids. With 3 bases removed from V and 1 base from J, the gap between germline ends came to 8 bases. The CDR3 sequence: CASSSDRSYEQYF. The CDR3 region has the DNA TGCGCCAGCAGCTCCGATAGGTCCTACGAGCAGTACTTC. Combining the CDR3 with reference TRBV5-1 and TRBJ2-7 gives the whole variable domain KAGVTQTPRYLIKTRGQQVTLSCSPISGHRSVSWYQQTPGQGLQFLFEYFSETQRNKGNFPGRFSGRQFSNSRSEMNVSTLELGDSALYLCASSSDRSYEQYFGPGTRLTVT.

Concerning this clone itself: The identical CDR3 is also encoded by other nucleotide sequences in the sample. The chain uses TRBV5-4 and TRBJ2-5; D may be TRBD1 (5 bases). V was trimmed by 4 bases and J by 4 bases, leaving 5 bases between them. Germline V gives CDR1 SGHNT, CDR2 YYREEE (reference sequence). CDR3 size: 11 residues. CDR3 protein: CASSQGETQYF. In nucleotides, the CDR3 is TGTGCCAGCAGCCAGGGAGAGACCCAGTACTTC.

Regarding this clone: The sample holds other DNA sequences that translate to the same CDR3. This chain joins TRBV29-1 and TRBJ1-2; D is possibly TRBD1 (5 bases). Per the germline V gene, CDR1 is SQVTM and CDR2 is ANQGSEA. This CDR3 is built from 11 residues. Trimming stripped 6 bases from V and 3 bases from J, with 8 bases between. The CDR3: CSVGRDYGYTF. The CDR3 nucleotides read TGCAGCGTAGGCAGGGACTATGGCTACACCTTC. Variable domain in full (rest from reference TRBV29-1 and TRBJ1-2): SAVISQKPSRDICQRGTSLTIQCQVDSQVTMMFWYRQQPGQSLTLIATANQGSEATYESGFVIDKFPISRPNLTFSTLTVSNMSPEDSSIYLCSVGRDYGYTFGSGTRLTVV.

CDR3 DNA: TGTGCCAGCAGTTCAACAGGGGAAGGTAGGAACACTGAAGCTTTCTTT. Protein product: CASSSTGEGRNTEAFF. The chain joins TRBV27 to TRBJ1-1; 7 nucleotides line up with TRBD1. Germline CDR1 and CDR2: MNHEY and SMNVEV (reference sequence). This CDR3 spans 16 amino acids. The V gene end was trimmed by 4 bases and the J gene end by 1 base; junction bases not matched to a gene: 9.

The CDR3 protein is CASSLAGRLGPGELFF. DNA of the CDR3: TGTGCCAGCAGCTTGGCTGGCCGATTGGGACCCGGGGAGCTGTTTTTT. The genes are TRBV5-5 and TRBJ2-2; D is tentatively TRBD1 or TRBD2 (5 bases each). V was cut by 0 bases and J by 6 bases, with 15 bases left in between. Germline lookup yields CDR1 SGHKS and CDR2 YYEKEE (reference sequence). The CDR3 sequence is 16 residues long.

J is TRBJ1-4 and V is TRBV18, with D perhaps TRBD1 (5 bases). Looked up from germline, CDR1 is KGHSH and CDR2 is LQKENI. Trimming took 6 bases from V and 5 from J, leaving 19 bases between them. The CDR3 extends over 16 amino acids. CDR3 sequence (DNA): TGTGCCAGCTCCCAGGCTAGGGGCAGCACAAATGAAAAACTGTTTTTT. Amino acid sequence: CASSQARGSTNEKLFF. Filled out from reference TRBV18 and TRBJ1-4, the complete variable domain reads NAGVMQNPRHLVRRRGQEARLRCSPMKGHSHVYWYRQLPEEGLKFMVYLQKENIIDESGMPKERFSAEFPKEGPSILRIQQVVRGDSAAYFCASSQARGSTNEKLFFGSGTQLSVL.

The chain is built from TRBV18 and TRBJ2-7; 14 bases line up with TRBD2. V gave up 4 bases and J gave up 4 bases; unmatched junction bases: 9. The CDR3 consists of 17 residues. Germline loops: CDR1 KGHSH, CDR2 LQKENI. The CDR3, as DNA: TGTGCCAGCTCACTGACCGGGACTAGCGGGAGAGGGTACGAGCAGTACTTC. Amino acids: CASSLTGTSGRGYEQYF. Full variable domain (missing parts from reference TRBV18 and TRBJ2-7): NAGVMQNPRHLVRRRGQEARLRCSPMKGHSHVYWYRQLPEEGLKFMVYLQKENIIDESGMPKERFSAEFPKEGPSILRIQQVVRGDSAAYFCASSLTGTSGRGYEQYFGPGTRLTVT.

The genes are TRBV9 and TRBJ2-3; 10 bases are a match to TRBD2. Germline assignment: CDR1 SGDLS and CDR2 YYNGEE. This CDR3 region has 17 residues. With V trimmed by 2 bases and J by 4 bases, 10 bases remained unmatched. CDR3 coding DNA: TGTGCCAGCAGCGTCCTTTCTAGCGGGAGAGGGGCAGATACGCAGTATTTT. This codes for CASSVLSSGRGADTQYF. Together with reference TRBV9 and TRBJ2-3, the CDR3 gives the full variable domain: DSGVTQTPKHLITATGQRVTLRCSPRSGDLSVYWYQQSLDQGLQFLIQYYNGEERAKGNILERFSAQQFPDLHSELNLSSLELGDSALYFCASSVLSSGRGADTQYFGPGTRLTVL.

Worth noting for this clone: The sample has other DNA sequences that encode this CDR3 too. The CDR3 loop reads CAWSVTGGTDTQYF. CDR3 nucleotides: TGTGCCTGGAGTGTAACCGGGGGCACAGATACGCAGTATTTT. The chain links TRBV30 to TRBJ2-3; D might be TRBD2 (5 bases). From germline, CDR1 is GTSNPN and CDR2 SVGIG (reference sequence). V was pared by 0 bases and J by 1 base, with 8 bases between. The CDR3 consists of 14 residues.

This chain joins TRBV9 and TRBJ2-3; D may correspond to TRBD1 or TRBD2 (5 bases each). CDR1 is SGDLS and CDR2 is YYNGEE in the germline V gene. This CDR3 comprises 16 residues. V was pared by 2 bases and J by 10 bases, with 23 bases between. DNA of the CDR3: TGTGCCAGCAGCGTTAGTGAGGGGCCGACCCAGTCTGCGCAGTATTTT. This gives the protein CASSVSEGPTQSAQYF. The entire variable domain, with the rest obtained from reference TRBV9 and TRBJ2-3, is as follows: DSGVTQTPKHLITATGQRVTLRCSPRSGDLSVYWYQQSLDQGLQFLIQYYNGEERAKGNILERFSAQQFPDLHSELNLSSLELGDSALYFCASSVSEGPTQSAQYFGPGTRLTVL.

This chain uses TRBV30 with TRBJ1-6, with D perhaps TRBD1 (5 bases). The CDR3 extends over 14 amino acids. V was clipped by 0 bases and J by 8 bases, with 11 bases between them. The germline CDR1 and CDR2 sequences are GTSNPN and SVGIG (reference sequence). In DNA form, the CDR3 reads TGTGCCTGGAGTGTGACAGCCCCGTATTCACCCCTCCACTTT. Amino acid sequence: CAWSVTAPYSPLHF.

About this clone: Other DNA sequences in the sample encode the same CDR3. The chain combines TRBV5-1 with TRBJ1-5; possible D gene TRBD1, 6 bases. The CDR3 has 13 amino acids. CDR1 and CDR2 from the germline V gene are SGHRS and YFSETQ. The germline V and J ends were trimmed by 4 bases and 4 bases, with 9 bases remaining between them. The DNA of the CDR3 is TGCGCCAGCAGCCCGCAGGGGAATCAGCCCCAGCATTTT. It is translated as CASSPQGNQPQHF.